This T cell receptor (beta chain) was documented in a study of cytomegalovirus exposure and HLA in healthy donors. Turning to the study itself: Out of roughly 200 million T cells, an earlier analysis found about 120 million unique TCR beta sequences in total. Falling in the Caucasian-associated ancestry cluster were 81% of 350 to 400 genotyped donors.

The germline CDR1 and CDR2 sequences are SGHNT and YYREEE (reference sequence). With 1 base removed from V and 4 bases from J, the gap between germline ends came to 10 bases. This CDR3 is 14 amino acids long. 60 Vbeta and 13 Jbeta primers were used in PCR. How the authors handled the data: In a later analysis, the count reached some 75 million unique TCR beta chains, with roughly 12 million shared. Clones were read by immunoSEQ multiplex PCR, and TCRdb kept only the in-frame ones, dropping some. The DNA gave D and trimming, while V, J and clone size come from that table. The sample lists around 170,000 clones, more than 65% occurring once.

The chain couples TRBV5-4 to TRBJ2-3; a weak D match, TRBD2 (6 bases). Sequencing was done on a sample of PBMCs. The receptor comes from a middle-aged man in good health and CMV-seronegative. The CDR3 spells CASSLRRGPDTQYF. In nucleotides, the CDR3 is TGTGCCAGCAGCTTGAGGCGGGGCCCAGATACGCAGTATTTT.